This T cell receptor beta chain was sequenced in a study of blood T cell repertoires in COVID-19. Study summary: Specimens from acute and convalescent COVID-19 originated in the United States, Italy and Spain. PBMCs, B-cell-depleted T cells, or T cells were the source of the cDNA or gDNA that made up the material.

Per the authors' pipeline: Amplified reference gene primers provided the basis for estimating nucleated cell counts. TCRdb keeps only in-frame clones here, not all; method: immunoSEQ multiplex PCR. V, J and clone size derive from that table, while D and trimming were established from the DNA sequence. The repertoire holds fewer than 250,000 clones, with 83% as singletons. Germline values: CDR1 KGHDR, CDR2 SFDVKD. The CDR3 is 17 residues long. After removal of 3 bases from V and 4 bases from J, the junction contained 13 bases not matched to a gene. The sequenced material came from peripheral blood. The origin of this receptor is a human donor in a cohort sampled during active COVID-19. The rearrangement uses TRBV24-1 and TRBJ1-2, with 7 positions matching TRBD1. The CDR3 is CATSDPNRQGFGYGYTF. The DNA for the CDR3 is TGTGCCACCAGTGATCCAAACCGACAGGGCTTCGGCTATGGCTACACCTTC.